This TCR beta chain is drawn from a study of blood T cell repertoires in COVID-19. Trimming cost V 4 bases and J 4 bases, with 14 bases left between them. Germline CDR1 reads SGDLS; CDR2 reads YYNGEE. This CDR3 is 14 amino acids long. Clones were sequenced by immunoSEQ multiplex PCR, and TCRdb holds only the in-frame ones, with some missing. The top ten hold approximately 2.9% of the sample, which has roughly 200,000 clones, around 83% seen once. The sequence was collected from a woman between 25 and 40 years old with active or convalescent COVID-19. The sequenced material came from peripheral blood. The rearrangement links TRBV9 to TRBJ1-1; possible D gene TRBD1, 6 bases. CDR3 sequence reads: CASSSQGGGTEAFF. DNA for the CDR3: TGTGCCAGCAGCTCACAGGGAGGGGGCACTGAAGCTTTCTTT.